A single sample gave rise to the 7 T cell receptor beta chains below, sequenced in a study of T cells after yellow fever vaccination. From the 5' RACE reads, TCRdb called clonotypes with MiXCR, one entry per CDR3 protein. The sample includes about 350,000 distinct CDR3 sequences, around 12% seen only once; the top ten take roughly 3.1%. The input for sequencing was CD4+ T cells sorted from PBMCs, taken 15 days after the yellow fever booster vaccination. The origin of the receptors is a man in his late teens or twenties who received the YFV17D yellow fever vaccine.

V is TRBV18 and J is TRBJ1-2; D might be TRBD1 (5 bases). V was shortened by 1 base and J by 3 bases, with 15 bases between the two germline ends. This CDR3 region has 16 residues. The V gene's germline CDR1 is KGHSH and CDR2 LQKENI. The DNA for the CDR3 is TGTGCCAGCTCACCACTTGGCGGGGGGGACGACTATGGCTACACCTTC. This translates into CASSPLGGGDDYGYTF.

The chain carries TRBV11-2 and TRBJ2-3, with a tentative D call TRBD1 (5 bases). The CDR3 has 16 amino acids. CDR1 is SGHAT, CDR2 FQNNGV, per germline. V gave up 0 bases and J gave up 5 bases, with 15 bases separating them. The CDR3 sequence is CASSLDRAGWGDTQYF. CDR3 nucleotide sequence: TGTGCCAGCAGCTTAGATCGGGCAGGGTGGGGAGATACGCAGTATTTT.

The rearrangement uses TRBV5-1 and TRBJ2-5, with 7 nucleotides matching TRBD1. This CDR3 region has 14 residues. From germline, CDR1 is SGHRS and CDR2 YFSETQ. With V trimmed by 7 bases and J by 1 base, 7 bases remained unmatched. This chain's CDR3 is CASGRQGFQETQYF. In nucleotides, the CDR3 is TGCGCCAGCGGCCGACAGGGCTTCCAAGAGACCCAGTACTTC.

This clonotype was recorded a few times. The V gene is TRBV6-2 or TRBV6-3, the J gene TRBJ2-7; either TRBD1 or TRBD2 may fit D (5 bases each). Looked up from germline, CDR1 is MNHEY and CDR2 is SVGEGT. The ends were cut back, 7 bases at V and 3 bases at J, with 13 bases in the middle. The CDR3 loop spans 13 amino acids. Here the CDR3 reads CASNQRGSYEQYV. The CDR3 DNA is TGTGCCAGCAATCAACGGGGCAGCTACGAGCAGTACGTC.

J is TRBJ2-3 and V is TRBV29-1; D remains unclear. Trimming took off 4 bases at V and 10 bases at J, with 9 bases between the two ends. The CDR3 covers 10 residues. Germline-derived CDR1 and CDR2 are SQVTM and ANQGSEA. The CDR3 protein is CSVAEFAQYF. DNA of the CDR3: TGCAGCGTTGCCGAGTTCGCGCAGTATTTT.

The rearrangement uses TRBV12-3 or TRBV12-4 and TRBJ1-5; D call uncertain. The CDR3 is 14 residues long. Deletions cut 5 bases from V and 7 bases from J, with 15 bases between. The CDR3 is CASSPERVAQPQHF. CDR3 bases: TGTGCCAGCAGTCCGGAAAGGGTGGCACAGCCCCAGCATTTT.

This clonotype was seen only a few times. J is TRBJ1-1 and V is TRBV6-1; 8 bases map to TRBD1. Germline V lookup: CDR1 MNHNS, CDR2 SASEGT. The CDR3 runs to 14 residues. After removal of 6 bases from V and 2 bases from J, the junction contained 5 bases not matched to a gene. As DNA, the CDR3 is TGTGCCAGCAGGGGACAGGTTCTAAACACTGAAGCTTTCTTT. Translation: CASRGQVLNTEAFF.